The 30 T cell receptor beta chains given below trace back to one sample, sequenced in a study of T cell responses to AZD1222 COVID-19 vaccine. Method: immunoSEQ multiplex PCR; TCRdb's copy keeps in-frame clones and lacks some. Of approximately 110,000 clones listed, nearly 90% are singletons. The sample was peripheral blood, taken 28 days after the second AZD1222 dose. These receptors were obtained from an adult who received the AZD1222 COVID-19 vaccine.

The V call is TRBV5-1, the J call TRBJ2-2; 11 nucleotides agree with TRBD1. With 6 bases clipped from V and 5 bases from J, the junction kept 12 bases outside the gene matches. The germline V gene has CDR1 SGHRS and CDR2 YFSETQ. The CDR3 covers 17 residues. The CDR3 reads CASIGTPGTGGTGELFF. The CDR3 nucleotides read TGCGCCAGCATTGGGACCCCCGGGACAGGGGGGACCGGGGAGCTGTTTTTT.

Details on this clone: The same CDR3 can be traced to other DNA sequences in this sample. The rearrangement joins TRBV19 to TRBJ2-2; no reliable D call. Germline CDR1 and CDR2: LNHDA and SQIVND (reference sequence). V dropped 4 bases and J dropped 2 bases, with 5 bases sitting between them. The CDR3 runs 13 residues. The CDR3 protein is CASSNPNTGELFF. CDR3 bases: TGTGCCAGTAGTAACCCCAACACCGGGGAGCTGTTTTTT. Filled out from reference TRBV19 and TRBJ2-2, the complete variable domain reads DGGITQSPKYLFRKEGQNVTLSCEQNLNHDAMYWYRQDPGQGLRLIYYSQIVNDFQKGDIAEGYSVSREKKESFPLTVTSAQKNPTAFYLCASSNPNTGELFFGEGSRLTVL.

The gene calls are TRBV5-1 and TRBJ1-1; D gene ambiguous. Trimming pared 1 base from V and 1 base from J, leaving 8 bases between. CDR3 length: 14 residues. Germline CDR1 and CDR2: SGHRS and YFSETQ. The CDR3 region is CASSLLVGNTEAFF. The CDR3 nucleotides read TGCGCCAGCAGCTTGTTGGTAGGGAACACTGAAGCTTTCTTT.

J is TRBJ2-1 and V is TRBV2; D may be TRBD2 (6 bases). The CDR3 spans 13 residues. Per the germline V gene, CDR1 is SNHLY and CDR2 is FYNNEI. The V and J ends lost 6 bases and 3 bases respectively, with 9 bases between them. The CDR3 DNA reads as TGTGCCAGCAGCGCTAGCGTCTACAATGAGCAGTTCTTC. As protein: CASSASVYNEQFF.

This sequence joins TRBV4-1 and TRBJ2-4; D remains unclear. Germline assignment: CDR1 MGHRA and CDR2 YSYEKL. V was shortened by 0 bases and J by 6 bases, with 6 bases between the two germline ends. This CDR3 spans 13 amino acids. Here the CDR3 reads CASSQDPLNIQYF. The CDR3 nucleotides are TGCGCCAGCAGCCAAGATCCTCTAAACATTCAGTACTTC.

The V gene is TRBV14, the J gene TRBJ2-1; 10 bases align to TRBD2. The CDR3 loop spans 17 amino acids. Looked up from germline, CDR1 is SGHDN and CDR2 is FVKESK. V was clipped by 4 bases and J by 1 base; unmatched bases: 7. The CDR3 reads CASSRPGLARSYNEQFF. For the CDR3, the DNA is TGTGCCAGCAGCCGTCCGGGACTAGCGAGATCCTACAATGAGCAGTTCTTC.

V gene TRBV2 combines with J gene TRBJ1-5; 7 bases fit TRBD1. V shed 6 bases, J shed 4 bases, and the junction held 9 bases outside the gene matches. This CDR3 has 15 residues. Germline CDR1 reads SNHLY; CDR2 reads FYNNEI. The chain's CDR3 is CASRPTGLPNQPQHF. In nucleotides, the CDR3 is TGTGCCAGCAGACCGACAGGGTTACCAAATCAGCCCCAGCATTTT.

V is TRBV12-3 or TRBV12-4 and J is TRBJ2-2; D is uncertain. The CDR3 contains 12 residues. V lost 2 bases to trimming and J lost 7 bases, with 5 bases between them. The CDR3 bases are TGTGCCAGCAGTTTATCGGGCGGGGAGCTGTTTTTT. Protein: CASSLSGGELFF.

The genes are TRBV9 and TRBJ1-5; no reliable D call. The CDR3 loop spans 13 amino acids. CDR1 and CDR2 (germline): SGDLS, YYNGEE. V dropped 3 bases and J dropped 5 bases, with 9 bases sitting between them. The CDR3 protein is CASSASMDQPQHF. As DNA, the CDR3 is TGTGCCAGCAGCGCCTCAATGGATCAGCCCCAGCATTTT.

This chain links TRBV6-5 with TRBJ1-5; 10 bases match TRBD1. The CDR3 contains 15 residues. From germline, CDR1 is MNHEY and CDR2 SVGAGI. V was pared by 4 bases and J by 5 bases, with 5 bases of the junction left unmatched. CDR3 DNA sequence: TGTGCCAGCAGTTCCCGGACAGGGGGAGATCAGCCCCAGCATTTT. Translating gives CASSSRTGGDQPQHF.

The V gene is TRBV7-8, the J gene TRBJ1-4; no definite D call. This CDR3 is 14 amino acids long. The V and J ends lost 2 bases and 4 bases respectively, with 8 bases between them. Germline values: CDR1 SGHVS, CDR2 FQNEAQ. Written as DNA, the CDR3 is TGTGCCAGCAGCTTAAGGCGTGTTAATGAAAAACTGTTTTTT. This codes for CASSLRRVNEKLFF.

The chain is built from TRBV5-1 and TRBJ2-5; 9 bases agree with TRBD2. The V and J ends lost 5 bases and 4 bases, in that order; junction bases with no gene match: 6. Per the germline V gene, CDR1 is SGHRS and CDR2 is YFSETQ. The CDR3 has 14 amino acids. The CDR3 DNA sequence: TGCGCCAGCAGGAGGATAGCGGGAGTAGAGACCCAGTACTTC. Protein: CASRRIAGVETQYF.

The gene calls are TRBV19 and TRBJ2-1; D not certain. V was pared by 4 bases and J by 4 bases, with 2 bases between. Germline CDR1 reads LNHDA; CDR2 reads SQIVND (reference sequence). This CDR3 is 11 amino acids long. CDR3 DNA sequence: TGTGCCAGTAGTACTTACAATGAGCAGTTCTTC. Amino acid sequence: CASSTYNEQFF.

This chain joins TRBV10-1 and TRBJ2-3, with 8 bases identical to TRBD2. The V segment lost 0 bases and the J segment 3 bases; nucleotides outside the gene matches: 5. Germline CDR1 reads WNHNN; CDR2 reads SYGVQD (reference sequence). This CDR3 is 16 amino acids long. The CDR3 reads CASSESVAGGTDTQYF. CDR3 in DNA: TGCGCCAGCAGTGAGTCGGTGGCGGGAGGAACAGATACGCAGTATTTT.

The gene calls are TRBV7-2 and TRBJ2-3, with 10 bases lining up with TRBD1. The CDR3 is made up of 18 amino acids. Per the germline V gene, CDR1 is SGHTA and CDR2 is FQGNSA. V was pared by 4 bases and J by 4 bases, with 14 bases of the junction left unmatched. DNA of the CDR3: TGTGCCAGCAGCTCCAACCCCCGACAGGGGGCGTTGGCAGATACGCAGTATTTT. Translating gives CASSSNPRQGALADTQYF.

The chain uses TRBV29-1 and TRBJ1-4, with 8 bases matching TRBD1. Trimming at V came to 4 bases and at J to 3 bases, leaving 4 bases not matched to a gene. The CDR3 length is 14 residues. CDR1 and CDR2 from the germline V gene are SQVTM and ANQGSEA. Here the CDR3 reads CSVADRGANEKLFF. In DNA, the CDR3 is TGCAGCGTTGCCGACAGGGGCGCTAATGAAAAACTGTTTTTT.

The V gene is TRBV28, the J gene TRBJ1-2, with 8 bases lining up with TRBD1. The CDR3 is made up of 14 amino acids. Germline CDR1 and CDR2: MDHEN and SYDVKM. V shed 6 bases, J shed 8 bases, and the junction held 11 bases outside the gene matches. The CDR3 DNA reads as TGTGCCAGCAGCCAGACAGGGGCCCTGGAGGGCTACACCTTC. Translation gives CASSQTGALEGYTF.

This clone came up once. Written as DNA, the CDR3 is TGTGCCAGCAGTTACTCGCCGTTGGCCAACACTGAAGCTTTCTTT. This sequence encodes CASSYSPLANTEAFF. The chain employs TRBV6-5 and TRBJ1-1, with D unclear. Per germline, CDR1 MNHEY and CDR2 SVGAGI. This CDR3 is built from 15 residues. V lost 0 bases to trimming and J lost 2 bases, with 10 bases between them.

V and J are TRBV2 and TRBJ1-1, with D maybe TRBD1 (5 bases). Deletions cut 3 bases from V and 7 bases from J, with 12 bases between. Germline assignment: CDR1 SNHLY and CDR2 FYNNEI. The CDR3 length is 13 residues. As DNA, the CDR3 is TGTGCCAGCAGTGACAGGGAACGAGATGAAGCTTTCTTT. It is translated as CASSDRERDEAFF. The whole variable domain, filled in from reference TRBV2 and TRBJ1-1, reads EPEVTQTPSHQVTQMGQEVILRCVPISNHLYFYWYRQILGQKVEFLVSFYNNEISEKSEIFDDQFSVERPDGSNFTLKIRSTKLEDSAMYFCASSDRERDEAFFGQGTRLTVV.

For this clone: Sequence at one end of the junction differs from germline and may be a read error. J is TRBJ2-1 and V is TRBV9; tentative D call: TRBD1 (5 bases). The CDR3 spans 15 residues. CDR1 is SGDLS, CDR2 YYNGEE, per germline. The CDR3: CASSVGVPRKGEQFF. The DNA for the CDR3 is TGTGCTAGCAGCGTAGGGGTACCCCGAAAAGGTGAGCAGTTCTTC.

The chain uses TRBV12-3 or TRBV12-4 and TRBJ1-1; D is unclear. CDR3 length equals 13 residues. V was clipped by 6 bases and J by 0 bases, with 8 bases between them. The CDR3 sequence is CASRYGVNTEAFF. CDR3 sequence (DNA): TGTGCCAGCAGGTACGGGGTGAACACTGAAGCTTTCTTT.

The chain recombines TRBV6-6 with TRBJ1-4; the match to TRBD1 covers 7 bases. In germline, CDR1 is MNHNY, CDR2 SVGAGI (reference sequence). V dropped 6 bases and J dropped 5; count of bases not matched to a gene: 9. The CDR3 has 15 residues. The CDR3 DNA sequence: TGTGCCAGCAGCCTCCACAGGGGCCCAAATGAAAAACTGTTTTTT. Its protein is CASSLHRGPNEKLFF.

The J gene is TRBJ2-7, the V gene TRBV6-5; D ambiguous. The V end lost 7 bases, the J end lost 3 bases, and 16 bases lay between the germline ends. There are 14 residues in the CDR3. Germline values: CDR1 MNHEY, CDR2 SVGAGI. CDR3 DNA: TGTGCCAGCATCCCTCCCCCTTACAGCTACGAGCAGTACTTC. Amino acid sequence: CASIPPPYSYEQYF.

The V and J genes are TRBV3-1 (or the pseudogene TRBV3-2) and TRBJ1-1; D gene unclear. CDR3 length equals 15 residues. Deletions cut 6 bases from V and 1 base from J, with 15 bases between. Germline CDR1 and CDR2: LGHDT and YNNKEL (reference sequence). The CDR3: CASRPPVPGNTEAFF. The CDR3 DNA reads TGTGCCAGCAGACCCCCAGTACCAGGGAACACTGAAGCTTTCTTT.

This clone was found a few times. The chain combines TRBV19 with TRBJ2-1; weak D call: TRBD1 (6 bases). The ends were cut back, 5 bases at V and 7 bases at J, with 18 bases in the middle. The CDR3 has 15 amino acids. Germline V gives CDR1 LNHDA, CDR2 SQIVND (reference sequence). CDR3 sequence reads: CASSQQPQGINEQFF. DNA for the CDR3: TGTGCCAGTAGTCAACAACCACAGGGTATTAATGAGCAGTTCTTC.

The gene calls are TRBV19 and TRBJ2-7; the D gene is possibly TRBD1 (6 bases). The germline V and J ends were trimmed by 5 bases and 2 bases, with 13 bases remaining between them. Germline V gives CDR1 LNHDA, CDR2 SQIVND (reference sequence). This CDR3 is built from 14 residues. The DNA of the CDR3 is TGTGCCAGTAGTCCGCCAGGGGCACCCTACGAGCAGTACTTC. Translated: CASSPPGAPYEQYF. The entire variable domain, with the rest obtained from reference TRBV19 and TRBJ2-7, is as follows: DGGITQSPKYLFRKEGQNVTLSCEQNLNHDAMYWYRQDPGQGLRLIYYSQIVNDFQKGDIAEGYSVSREKKESFPLTVTSAQKNPTAFYLCASSPPGAPYEQYFGPGTRLTVT.

This rearrangement joins TRBV5-4 to TRBJ2-1; D possibly uses TRBD1 or TRBD2 (5 bases each). The CDR3 is made up of 14 amino acids. V lost 1 base and J 3 bases, leaving 8 bases between the germline ends. Looked up from germline, CDR1 is SGHNT and CDR2 is YYREEE (reference sequence). The CDR3 region is CASSLMGDYNEQFF. The CDR3 bases are TGTGCCAGCAGCTTGATGGGGGACTACAATGAGCAGTTCTTC.

The V gene is TRBV3-1 (or the pseudogene TRBV3-2), the J gene TRBJ1-6; D may be TRBD1 (6 bases). The ends were cut back, 2 bases at V and 10 bases at J, with 6 bases in the middle. The CDR3 runs to 12 residues. Germline-derived CDR1 and CDR2 are LGHDT and YNNKEL (reference sequence). CDR3: CASSQQGSPLHF. CDR3 nucleotides: TGTGCCAGCAGCCAACAGGGGTCACCCCTCCACTTT.

The V call is TRBV5-1, the J call TRBJ2-7; 11 bases line up with TRBD2. The V and J ends lost 4 bases and 1 base, in that order; junction bases with no gene match: 7. Germline V CDR1 and CDR2: SGHRS, YFSETQ. This CDR3 comprises 16 residues. The CDR3 protein is CASSGKTSGESYEQYF. The CDR3 DNA reads as TGCGCCAGCAGCGGGAAGACTAGCGGGGAATCCTACGAGCAGTACTTC.

This sequence joins TRBV3-1 (or the pseudogene TRBV3-2) and TRBJ2-2; D perhaps matches TRBD1 (5 bases). CDR1 is LGHDT, CDR2 YNNKEL, per germline (reference sequence). This CDR3 is 14 amino acids long. Trimming shortened V by 5 bases and J by 5 bases, and 12 bases separated the two germline ends. For the CDR3, the DNA is TGTGCCAGCAGCTCTAATAGGGGAACCGGGGAGCTGTTTTTT. Its protein is CASSSNRGTGELFF.